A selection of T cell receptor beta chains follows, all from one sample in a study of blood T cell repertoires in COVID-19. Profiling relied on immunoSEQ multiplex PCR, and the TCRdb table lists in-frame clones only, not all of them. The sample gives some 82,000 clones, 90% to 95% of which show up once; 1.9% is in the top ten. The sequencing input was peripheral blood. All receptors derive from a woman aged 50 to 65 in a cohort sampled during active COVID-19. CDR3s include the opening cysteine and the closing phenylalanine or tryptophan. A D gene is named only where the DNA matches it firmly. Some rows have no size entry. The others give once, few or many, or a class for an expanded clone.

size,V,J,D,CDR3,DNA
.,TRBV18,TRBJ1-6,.,CASSPGGLGPLHF,TGTGCCAGCTCACCAGGAGGATTGGGACCCCTCCACTTT
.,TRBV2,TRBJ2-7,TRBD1,CASSERQGVYEQYF,TGTGCCAGCAGTGAAAGACAGGGGGTATACGAGCAGTACTTC
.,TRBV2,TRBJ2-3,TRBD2,CASSARLAGTDTQYF,TGTGCCAGCAGCGCTCGACTAGCGGGAACAGATACGCAGTATTTT
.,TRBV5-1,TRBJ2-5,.,CASSLEPPQETQYF,TGCGCCAGCAGCTTGGAGCCCCCCCAAGAGACCCAGTACTTC
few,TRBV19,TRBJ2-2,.,CASTFRSTTNTGELFF,TGTGCCAGTACCTTTAGGAGCACTACGAACACCGGGGAGCTGTTTTTT
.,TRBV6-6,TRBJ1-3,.,CASSYSGDSGNTIYF,TGTGCCAGCAGTTACAGCGGAGATTCTGGAAACACCATATATTTT
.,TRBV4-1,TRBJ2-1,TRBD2,CASSQGSGVYNEQFF,TGCGCCAGCAGCCAAGGAAGCGGGGTCTACAATGAGCAGTTCTTC
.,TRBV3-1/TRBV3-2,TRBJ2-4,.,CASSQDMTGKNIQYF,TGTGCCAGCAGCCAAGATATGACGGGGAAAAACATTCAGTACTTC
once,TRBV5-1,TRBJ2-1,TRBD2,CASSLAGLAGVAGNEQFF,TGCGCCAGCAGCTTGGCGGGACTAGCGGGAGTTGCTGGCAATGAGCAGTTCTTC
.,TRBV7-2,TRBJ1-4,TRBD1,CASSPDRVNEKLFF,TGTGCCAGCAGCCCGGACAGGGTGAATGAAAAACTGTTTTTT
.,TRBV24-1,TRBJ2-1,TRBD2,CATRASGRINEQFF,TGTGCCACCAGAGCTAGCGGGAGGATTAATGAGCAGTTCTTC
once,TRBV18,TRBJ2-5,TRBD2,CASSPQTIGEGETQYF,TGTGCCAGCTCACCCCAGACTATCGGGGAGGGGGAGACCCAGTACTTC
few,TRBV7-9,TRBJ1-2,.,CASSLQGSHGYTF,TGTGCCAGCAGCTTACAGGGCTCGCATGGCTACACCTTC
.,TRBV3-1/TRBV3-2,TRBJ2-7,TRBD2,CASSGHLREGRHEQYF,TGTGCCAGCAGCGGTCATCTGCGGGAGGGCCGCCACGAGCAGTACTTC
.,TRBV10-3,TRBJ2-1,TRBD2,CAISDIAGGSNEQFF,TGTGCCATCAGTGACATAGCGGGAGGTAGCAATGAGCAGTTCTTC
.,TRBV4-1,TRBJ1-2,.,CASSHLTLDYGYTF,TGCGCCAGCAGCCACCTGACACTGGACTATGGCTACACCTTC
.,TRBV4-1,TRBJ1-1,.,CASSQSPLGGNAEAFF,TGCGCCAGCAGCCAATCCCCGCTAGGGGGTAACGCTGAAGCTTTCTTT
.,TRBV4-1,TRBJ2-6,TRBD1,CASSRTGLGANVLTF,TGCGCCAGCAGCCGGACAGGGCTTGGGGCCAACGTCCTGACTTTC
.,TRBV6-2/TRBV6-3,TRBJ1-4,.,CASSSRGHTNEKLFF,TGTGCCAGCAGTTCACGGGGACATACTAATGAAAAACTGTTTTTT
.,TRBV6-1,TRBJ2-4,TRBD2,CASSELAGSNIQYF,TGTGCCAGCAGTGAGCTAGCGGGGTCAAACATTCAGTACTTC
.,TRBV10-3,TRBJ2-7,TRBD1,CAIREGQANREQYF,TGTGCCATCAGGGAGGGACAGGCGAACAGGGAGCAGTACTTC
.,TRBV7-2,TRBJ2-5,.,CASSPAGLSETQYF,TGTGCCAGCAGCCCAGCAGGGTTGTCGGAGACCCAGTACTTC
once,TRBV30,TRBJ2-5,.,CAWMRSETQYF,TGTGCCTGGATGAGGTCCGAGACCCAGTACTTC
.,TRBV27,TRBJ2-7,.,CASSSSTLRGEQYF,TGTGCCAGCAGTTCCTCCACTTTGCGGGGCGAGCAGTACTTC
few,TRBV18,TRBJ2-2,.,CASSLFRDTGELFF,TGTGCCAGCTCACTCTTCAGGGACACCGGGGAGCTGTTTTTT
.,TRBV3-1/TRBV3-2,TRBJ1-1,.,CASSQADTEAFF,TGTGCCAGCAGCCAGGCGGACACTGAAGCTTTCTTT
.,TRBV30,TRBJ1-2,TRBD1,CAWSVVGQGDGYTF,TGTGCCTGGAGTGTGGTGGGACAGGGGGATGGCTACACCTTC
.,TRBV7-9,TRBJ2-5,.,CASSSKETQYF,TGTGCCAGCAGTTCTAAGGAGACCCAGTACTTC
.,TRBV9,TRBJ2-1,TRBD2,CASSRDPTSGVSSYNEQFF,TGTGCCAGCAGCCGGGACCCTACTAGCGGGGTGAGCTCCTACAATGAGCAGTTCTTC
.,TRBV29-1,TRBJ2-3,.,CSVDPSTDTQYF,TGCAGCGTTGACCCTTCCACAGATACGCAGTATTTT
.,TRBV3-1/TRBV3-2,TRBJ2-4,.,CASSQFSVNSQVAKNIQYF,TGTGCCAGCAGCCAATTCAGTGTTAACAGCCAAGTAGCCAAAAACATTCAGTACTTC